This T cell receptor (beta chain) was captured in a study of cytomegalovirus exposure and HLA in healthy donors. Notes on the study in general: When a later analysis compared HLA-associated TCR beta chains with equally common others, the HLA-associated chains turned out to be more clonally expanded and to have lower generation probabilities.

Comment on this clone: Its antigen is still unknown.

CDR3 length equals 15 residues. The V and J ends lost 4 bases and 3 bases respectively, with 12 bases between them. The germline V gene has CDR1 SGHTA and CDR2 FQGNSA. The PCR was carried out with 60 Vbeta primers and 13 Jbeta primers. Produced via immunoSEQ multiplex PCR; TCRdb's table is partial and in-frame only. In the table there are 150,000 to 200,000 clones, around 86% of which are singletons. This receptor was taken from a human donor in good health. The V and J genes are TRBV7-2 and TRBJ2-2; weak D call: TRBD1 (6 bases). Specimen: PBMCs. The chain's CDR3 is CASSSRGLDTGELFF. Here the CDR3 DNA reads TGTGCCAGCAGCTCCAGGGGTTTGGACACCGGGGAGCTGTTTTTT.